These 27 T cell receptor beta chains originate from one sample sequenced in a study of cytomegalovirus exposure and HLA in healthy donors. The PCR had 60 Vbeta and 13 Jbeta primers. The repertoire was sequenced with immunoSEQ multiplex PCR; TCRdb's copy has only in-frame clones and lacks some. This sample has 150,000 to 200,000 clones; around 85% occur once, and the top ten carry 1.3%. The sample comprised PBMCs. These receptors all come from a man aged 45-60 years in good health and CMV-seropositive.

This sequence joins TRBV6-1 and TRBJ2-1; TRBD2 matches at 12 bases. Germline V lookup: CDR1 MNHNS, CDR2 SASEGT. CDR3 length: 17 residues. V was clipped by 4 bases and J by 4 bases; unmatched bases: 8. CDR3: CASSVRLAGVGYNEQFF. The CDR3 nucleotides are TGTGCCAGCAGTGTTCGACTAGCGGGAGTGGGGTACAATGAGCAGTTCTTC.

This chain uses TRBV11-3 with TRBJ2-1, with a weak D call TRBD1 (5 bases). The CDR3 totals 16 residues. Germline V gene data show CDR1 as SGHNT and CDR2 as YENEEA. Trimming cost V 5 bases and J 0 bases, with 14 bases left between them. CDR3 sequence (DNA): TGTGCCAGCAGCCCTACAGGACGGAGCTCCTACAATGAGCAGTTCTTC. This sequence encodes CASSPTGRSSYNEQFF.

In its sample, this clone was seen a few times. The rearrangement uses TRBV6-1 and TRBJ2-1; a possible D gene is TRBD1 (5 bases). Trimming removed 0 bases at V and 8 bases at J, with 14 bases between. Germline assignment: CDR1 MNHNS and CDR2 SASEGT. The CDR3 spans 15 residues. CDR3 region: CASSEAVRTRDEQFF. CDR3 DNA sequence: TGTGCCAGCAGTGAAGCGGTTCGAACCAGGGATGAGCAGTTCTTC.

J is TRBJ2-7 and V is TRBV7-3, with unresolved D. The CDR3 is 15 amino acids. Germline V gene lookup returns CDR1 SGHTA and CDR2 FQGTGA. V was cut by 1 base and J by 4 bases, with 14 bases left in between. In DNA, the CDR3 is TGTGCCAGCAGCTTAATGCAAGCCCCCTGGTACGAGCAGTACTTC. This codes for CASSLMQAPWYEQYF.

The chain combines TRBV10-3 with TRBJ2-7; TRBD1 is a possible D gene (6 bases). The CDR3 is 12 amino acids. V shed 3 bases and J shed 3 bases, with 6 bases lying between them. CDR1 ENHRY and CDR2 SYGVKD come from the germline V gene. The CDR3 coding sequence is TGTGCCATCAGTGACAGGGGCTACGAGCAGTACTTC. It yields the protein CAISDRGYEQYF.

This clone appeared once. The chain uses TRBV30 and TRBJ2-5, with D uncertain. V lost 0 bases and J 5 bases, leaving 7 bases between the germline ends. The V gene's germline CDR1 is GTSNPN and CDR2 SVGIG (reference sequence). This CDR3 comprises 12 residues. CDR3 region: CAWSVQTETQYF. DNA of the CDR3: TGTGCCTGGAGTGTACAAACGGAGACCCAGTACTTC.

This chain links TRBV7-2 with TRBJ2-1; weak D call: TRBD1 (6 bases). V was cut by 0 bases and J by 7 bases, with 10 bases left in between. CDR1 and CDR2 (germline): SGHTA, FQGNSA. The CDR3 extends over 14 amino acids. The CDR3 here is CASSLAPGANEQFF. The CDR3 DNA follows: TGTGCCAGCAGCTTAGCGCCAGGGGCGAATGAGCAGTTCTTC.

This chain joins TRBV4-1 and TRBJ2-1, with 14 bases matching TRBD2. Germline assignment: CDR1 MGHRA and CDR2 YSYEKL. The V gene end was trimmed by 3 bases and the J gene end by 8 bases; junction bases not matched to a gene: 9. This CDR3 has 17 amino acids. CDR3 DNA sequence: TGCGCCAGCAGCCAGACCAGACTAGCGGGGGGGCCCGATGAGCAGTTCTTC. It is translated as CASSQTRLAGGPDEQFF.

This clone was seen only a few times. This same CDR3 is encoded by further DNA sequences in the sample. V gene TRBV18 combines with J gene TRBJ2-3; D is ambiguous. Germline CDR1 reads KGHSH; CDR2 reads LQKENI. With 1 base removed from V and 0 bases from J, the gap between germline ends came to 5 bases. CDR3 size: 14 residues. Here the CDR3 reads CASSPLGSTDTQYF. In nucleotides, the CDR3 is TGTGCCAGCTCACCACTCGGGAGCACAGATACGCAGTATTTT.

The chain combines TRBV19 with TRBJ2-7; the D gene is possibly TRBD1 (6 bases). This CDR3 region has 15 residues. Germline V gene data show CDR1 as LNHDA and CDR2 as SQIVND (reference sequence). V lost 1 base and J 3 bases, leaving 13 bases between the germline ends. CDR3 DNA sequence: TGTGCCAGTAGTATAGTGTCGACAGGAGTCTACGAGCAGTACTTC. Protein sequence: CASSIVSTGVYEQYF. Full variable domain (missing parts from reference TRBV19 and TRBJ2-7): DGGITQSPKYLFRKEGQNVTLSCEQNLNHDAMYWYRQDPGQGLRLIYYSQIVNDFQKGDIAEGYSVSREKKESFPLTVTSAQKNPTAFYLCASSIVSTGVYEQYFGPGTRLTVT.

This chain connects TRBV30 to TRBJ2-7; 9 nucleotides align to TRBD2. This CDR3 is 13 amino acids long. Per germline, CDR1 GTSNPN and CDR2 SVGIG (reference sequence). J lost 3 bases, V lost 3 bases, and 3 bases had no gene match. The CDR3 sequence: CAWSPSGNYEQYF. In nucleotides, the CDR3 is TGTGCCTGGAGCCCTAGCGGGAACTACGAGCAGTACTTC.

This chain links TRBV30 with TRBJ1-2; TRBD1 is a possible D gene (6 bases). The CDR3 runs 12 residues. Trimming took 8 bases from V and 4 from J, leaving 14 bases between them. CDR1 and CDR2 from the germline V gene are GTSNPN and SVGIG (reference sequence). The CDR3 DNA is TGTGCCCGGGGGGACAAGGGCTATGGCTACACCTTC. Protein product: CARGDKGYGYTF.

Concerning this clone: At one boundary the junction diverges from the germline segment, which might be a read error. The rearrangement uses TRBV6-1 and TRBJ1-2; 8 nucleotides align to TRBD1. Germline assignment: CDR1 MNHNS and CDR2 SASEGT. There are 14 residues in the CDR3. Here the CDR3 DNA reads TGTGCCAGTCTCCTCAGGGGGCGTAACTCTGGCTACACCTTC. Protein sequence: CASLLRGRNSGYTF.

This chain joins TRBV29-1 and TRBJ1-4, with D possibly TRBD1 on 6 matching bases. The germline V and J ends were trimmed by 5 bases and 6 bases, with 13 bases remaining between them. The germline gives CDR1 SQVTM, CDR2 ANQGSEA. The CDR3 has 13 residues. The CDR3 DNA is TGCAGCGTTAAAAGGGGGTCAGATGAAAAACTGTTTTTT. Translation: CSVKRGSDEKLFF.

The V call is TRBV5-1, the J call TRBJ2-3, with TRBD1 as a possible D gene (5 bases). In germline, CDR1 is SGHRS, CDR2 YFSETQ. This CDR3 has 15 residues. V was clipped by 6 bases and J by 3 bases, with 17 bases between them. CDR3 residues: CASTLGLPGTDTQYF. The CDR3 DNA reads TGCGCCAGCACCCTGGGGCTACCAGGAACAGATACGCAGTATTTT.

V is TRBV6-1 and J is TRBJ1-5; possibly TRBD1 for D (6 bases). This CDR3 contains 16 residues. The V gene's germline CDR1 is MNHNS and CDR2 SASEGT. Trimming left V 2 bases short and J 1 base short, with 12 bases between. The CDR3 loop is CASSEWVTGSNQPQHF. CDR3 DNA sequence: TGTGCCAGCAGTGAATGGGTTACAGGGAGCAATCAGCCCCAGCATTTT.

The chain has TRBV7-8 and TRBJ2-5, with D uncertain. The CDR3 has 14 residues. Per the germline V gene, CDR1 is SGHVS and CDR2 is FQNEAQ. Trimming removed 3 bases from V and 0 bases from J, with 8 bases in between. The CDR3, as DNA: TGTGCCAGCAGCTTCGCAGATAACCAAGAGACCCAGTACTTC. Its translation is CASSFADNQETQYF.

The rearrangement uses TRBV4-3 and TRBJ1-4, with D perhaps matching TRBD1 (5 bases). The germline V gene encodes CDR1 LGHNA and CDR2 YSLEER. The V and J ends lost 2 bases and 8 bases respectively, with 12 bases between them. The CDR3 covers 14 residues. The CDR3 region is CASSQQPRGEKLFF. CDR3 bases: TGCGCCAGCAGCCAACAACCACGGGGGGAAAAACTGTTTTTT.

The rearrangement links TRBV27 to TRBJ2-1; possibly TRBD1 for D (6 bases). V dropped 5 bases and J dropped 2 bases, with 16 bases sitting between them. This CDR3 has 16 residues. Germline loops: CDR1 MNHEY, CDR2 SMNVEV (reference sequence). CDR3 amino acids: CASSRKGGRTYNEQFF. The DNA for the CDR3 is TGTGCCAGCAGTCGGAAAGGGGGTAGGACCTACAATGAGCAGTTCTTC.

CDR3 in amino acids: CASSLWDTYEQYF. In nucleotides, the CDR3 is TGCGCCAGCAGCTTGTGGGACACCTACGAGCAGTACTTC. This chain links TRBV5-1 with TRBJ2-7, with a weak D call TRBD1 (6 bases). V was pared by 1 base and J by 2 bases, with 7 bases between. Germline V CDR1 and CDR2: SGHRS, YFSETQ. CDR3 length equals 13 residues.

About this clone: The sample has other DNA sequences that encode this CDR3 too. CDR3 amino acids: CASSYLQGVGELFF. The CDR3 DNA follows: TGTGCCAGCAGTTACCTTCAGGGGGTCGGGGAGCTGTTTTTT. The chain carries TRBV6-6 and TRBJ2-2; 7 nucleotides match TRBD1. Germline assignment: CDR1 MNHNY and CDR2 SVGAGI (reference sequence). The V and J ends lost 2 bases and 7 bases, in that order; junction bases with no gene match: 4. CDR3 length: 14 amino acids.

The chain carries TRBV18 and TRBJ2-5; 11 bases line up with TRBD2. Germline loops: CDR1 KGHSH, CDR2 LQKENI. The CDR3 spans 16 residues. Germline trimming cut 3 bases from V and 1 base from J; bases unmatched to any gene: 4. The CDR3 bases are TGTGCCAGCTCACCTAGACTAGCGGGGACCCAAGAGACCCAGTACTTC. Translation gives CASSPRLAGTQETQYF.

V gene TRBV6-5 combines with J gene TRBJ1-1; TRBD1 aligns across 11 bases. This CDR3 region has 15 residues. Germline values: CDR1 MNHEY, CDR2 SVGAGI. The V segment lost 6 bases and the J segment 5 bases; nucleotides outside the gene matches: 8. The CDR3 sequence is CASSPAGQGGTEAFF. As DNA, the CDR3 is TGTGCCAGCAGCCCCGCGGGACAGGGGGGTACTGAAGCTTTCTTT.

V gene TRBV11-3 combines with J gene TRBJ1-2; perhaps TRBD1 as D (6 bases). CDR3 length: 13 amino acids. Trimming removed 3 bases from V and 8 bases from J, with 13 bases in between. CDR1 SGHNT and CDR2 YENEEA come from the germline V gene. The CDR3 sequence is CASSFPQGYGYTF. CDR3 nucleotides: TGTGCCAGCAGCTTCCCACAGGGTTACGGCTACACCTTC.

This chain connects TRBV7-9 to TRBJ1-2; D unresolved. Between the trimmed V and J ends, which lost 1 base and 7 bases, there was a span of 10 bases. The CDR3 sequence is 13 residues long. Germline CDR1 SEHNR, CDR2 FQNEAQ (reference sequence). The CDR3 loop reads CASSLDGGSGYTF. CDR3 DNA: TGTGCCAGCAGCTTAGACGGCGGTTCTGGCTACACCTTC.

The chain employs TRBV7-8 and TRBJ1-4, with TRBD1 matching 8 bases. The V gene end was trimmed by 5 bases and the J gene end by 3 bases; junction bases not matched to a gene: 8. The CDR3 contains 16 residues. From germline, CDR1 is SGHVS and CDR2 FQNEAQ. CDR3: CASSPGQGVSNEKLFF. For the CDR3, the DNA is TGTGCCAGCAGCCCTGGACAGGGAGTTTCTAATGAAAAACTGTTTTTT. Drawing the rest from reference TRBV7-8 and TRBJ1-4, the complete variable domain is GAGVSQSPRYKVAKRGQDVALRCDPISGHVSLFWYQQALGQGPEFLTYFQNEAQLDKSGLPSDRFFAERPEGSVSTLKIQRTQQEDSAVYLCASSPGQGVSNEKLFFGSGTQLSVL.

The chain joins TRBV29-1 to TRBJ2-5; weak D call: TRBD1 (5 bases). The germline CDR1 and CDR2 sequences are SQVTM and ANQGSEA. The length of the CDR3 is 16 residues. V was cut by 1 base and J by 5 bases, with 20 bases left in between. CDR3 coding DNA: TGCAGCGTTGAAGGTCCCCGGGCCTCCAAGGGGGAGACCCAGTACTTC. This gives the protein CSVEGPRASKGETQYF. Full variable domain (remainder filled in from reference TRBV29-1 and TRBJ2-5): SAVISQKPSRDICQRGTSLTIQCQVDSQVTMMFWYRQQPGQSLTLIATANQGSEATYESGFVIDKFPISRPNLTFSTLTVSNMSPEDSSIYLCSVEGPRASKGETQYFGPGTRLLVL.